The subject of this entry is one T cell receptor (beta chain). This clone was found a few times. The antigen it recognizes is unknown. Qualities for individual bases were not recorded, and no much larger clone is one base off. This record comes from a study of CD8+ T cells in alopecia areata listed by TCRdb under 2018. At the level of the whole study: In both human patients and the C3H/HeJ mouse model, the study applied high-throughput TCRbeta sequencing to look at T cell clonal expansion in alopecia areata. In humans, TCRbeta sequencing was performed on scalp tissue and on sorted CD4+ and CD8+ peripheral blood T cells from healthy controls and from patients with patchy or totalis/universalis alopecia areata. Clonality in the scalp was compared among normal scalp (n=4), patchy alopecia areata scalp (n=8), and alopecia totalis/universalis scalp (n=8). The RNA source kit depended on sample type: the PAXgene miRNA kit for fixed scalp, the miRNeasy kit for PBMCs, and the RNeasy kit for mouse skin. TCRbeta CDR3 regions were amplified by immunoSEQ multiplex PCR using 35 Vbeta forward and 13 Jbeta reverse primers.

Receptor amplification or capture employed the immunoSEQ multiplex PCR assay. For TCR sequencing, RNA was extracted from every sample and reverse transcribed into cDNA to serve as template. First-strand cDNA was synthesized using SuperScript III with a 2:1 mix of oligo-dT and random hexamers. A synthetic immune receptor repertoire was used to assess amplification bias, and residual bias was removed computationally. Turning to the authors' computational methods: Raw reads were preprocessed to remove errors, and CDR3 was defined by IMGT conventions from the conserved cysteine to phenylalanine. Clonality was computed by normalizing Shannon entropy by log2 of the number of productive unique TCRs and subtracting the result from 1. Whether scalp clones were CD4 or CD8 was inferred by matching scalp TCRbeta sequences against CD4 and CD8 repertoires sorted from blood. TCRdb retrieved this table from immuneACCESS and kept in-frame rearrangements only. Not all clones are present; in checked studies, unresolved V genes account for under half, and no reason is known for the remainder. That table gives V, J and clone size, and the DNA gave D and trimming. The sample has around 190,000 clones on record, more than 55% of them singletons. The ten most abundant clones make up roughly 5.3% of the sample.

Broad study findings and their caveats: Shared TCR sequences between patients were less evident than in mice, which may be partly attributable to HLA diversity in the patient population. Compared with normal scalp, lesional scalp had higher clonality and more expanded CD8+ clones, particularly in alopecia totalis/universalis, a pattern that suggests antigenic drive. Scalp TCR repertoire analysis is complicated because resident alphabeta T cells in normal human skin are also sequenced, whereas mouse skin is dominated by gammadelta T cells.

Reading from cysteine to phenylalanine, the CDR3 counts 15 amino acids. CDR3 DNA only is kept here, 45 bases in frame from base 1. CDR1 and CDR2 are read off the germline V gene as SGHRS and YFSETQ. V gives up 1 base and J gives up 0 bases, and the segment between their germline ends measures 8 bases. PBMCs were isolated by density centrifugation and stained for CD3, CD4 and CD8, after which CD4+ and CD8+ T cells were sorted on a FACSAria. Scalp biopsies and blood samples were obtained from unaffected controls. This sequence was found in a human donor in good health. The sequencing sample was made of CD8+ T cells sorted from blood. The chain couples TRBV5-1 to TRBJ2-1; the D region possibly corresponds to TRBD2 (5 bases align). The CDR3 has the sequence CASSLSGSSYNEQFF. The DNA sequence is TGCGCCAGCAGCTTGAGCGGAAGCTCCTACAATGAGCAGTTCTTC.